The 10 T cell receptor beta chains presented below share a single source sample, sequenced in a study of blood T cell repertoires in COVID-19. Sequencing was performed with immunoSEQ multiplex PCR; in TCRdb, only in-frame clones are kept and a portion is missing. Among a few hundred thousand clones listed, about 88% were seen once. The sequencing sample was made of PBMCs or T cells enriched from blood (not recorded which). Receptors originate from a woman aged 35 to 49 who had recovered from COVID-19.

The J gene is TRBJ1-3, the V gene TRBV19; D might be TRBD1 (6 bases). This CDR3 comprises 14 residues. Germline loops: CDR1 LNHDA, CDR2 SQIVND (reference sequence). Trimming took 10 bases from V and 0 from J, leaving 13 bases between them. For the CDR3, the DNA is TGTGCCACCACGGGGACAAACTCTGGAAACACCATATATTTT. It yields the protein CATTGTNSGNTIYF.

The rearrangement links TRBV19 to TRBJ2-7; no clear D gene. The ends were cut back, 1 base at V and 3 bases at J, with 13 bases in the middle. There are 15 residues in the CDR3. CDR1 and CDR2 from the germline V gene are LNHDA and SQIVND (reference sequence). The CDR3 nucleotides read TGTGCCAGTAGTATAGCCCCAACACGATACTACGAGCAGTACTTC. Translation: CASSIAPTRYYEQYF.

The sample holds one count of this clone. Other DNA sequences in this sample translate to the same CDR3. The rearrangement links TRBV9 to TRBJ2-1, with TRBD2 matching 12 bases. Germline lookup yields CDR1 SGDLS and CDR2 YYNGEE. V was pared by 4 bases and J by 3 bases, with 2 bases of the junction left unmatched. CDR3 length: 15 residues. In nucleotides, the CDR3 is TGTGCCAGCAGCAGGACTAGCGGGAACTACAATGAGCAGTTCTTC. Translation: CASSRTSGNYNEQFF.

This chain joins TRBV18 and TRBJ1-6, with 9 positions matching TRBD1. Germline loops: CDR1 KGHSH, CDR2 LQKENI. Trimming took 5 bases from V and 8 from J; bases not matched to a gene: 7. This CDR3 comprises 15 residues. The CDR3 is CASSEMTGGDSPLHF. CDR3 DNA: TGTGCCAGCTCAGAAATGACAGGGGGGGATTCACCCCTCCACTTT.

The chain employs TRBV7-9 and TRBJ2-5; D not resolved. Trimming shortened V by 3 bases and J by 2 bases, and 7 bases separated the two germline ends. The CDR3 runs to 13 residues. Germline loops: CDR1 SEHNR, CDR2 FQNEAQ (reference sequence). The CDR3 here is CASSFNKQETQYF. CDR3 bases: TGTGCCAGCAGCTTTAACAAACAAGAGACCCAGTACTTC.

Written as DNA, the CDR3 is TGTGCCAGCAGCCCCAGGGTTTCAAACACCGGGGAGCTGTTTTTT. It is translated as CASSPRVSNTGELFF. V is TRBV11-2 and J is TRBJ2-2, with D possibly matching TRBD1 (5 bases). Germline assignment: CDR1 SGHAT and CDR2 FQNNGV. Trimming pared 5 bases from V and 2 bases from J, leaving 12 bases between. The CDR3 has 15 residues.

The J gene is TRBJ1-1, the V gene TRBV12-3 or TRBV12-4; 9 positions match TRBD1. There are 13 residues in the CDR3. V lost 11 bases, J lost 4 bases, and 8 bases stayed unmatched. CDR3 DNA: TGTGCCGGACGACAGGGGGGAGGCACTGAAGCTTTCTTT. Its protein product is CAGRQGGGTEAFF.

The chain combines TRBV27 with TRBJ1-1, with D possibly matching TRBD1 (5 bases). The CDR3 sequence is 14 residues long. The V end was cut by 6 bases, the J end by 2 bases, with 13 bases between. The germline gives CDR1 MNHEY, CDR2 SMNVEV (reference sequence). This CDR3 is CASSTGGYNTEAFF. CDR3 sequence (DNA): TGTGCCAGCAGCACGGGGGGTTACAACACTGAAGCTTTCTTT.

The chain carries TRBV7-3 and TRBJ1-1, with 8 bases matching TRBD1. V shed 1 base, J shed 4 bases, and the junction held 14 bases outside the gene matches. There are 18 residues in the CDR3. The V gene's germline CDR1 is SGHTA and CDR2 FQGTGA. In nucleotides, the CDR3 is TGTGCCAGCAGCTTAAACCCGCGAGGCAGGGGGCACGGCACTGAAGCTTTCTTT. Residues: CASSLNPRGRGHGTEAFF.

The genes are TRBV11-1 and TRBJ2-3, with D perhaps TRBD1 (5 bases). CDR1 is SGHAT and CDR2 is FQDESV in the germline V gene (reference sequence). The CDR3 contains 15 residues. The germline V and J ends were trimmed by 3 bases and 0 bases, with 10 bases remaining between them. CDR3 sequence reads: CASSLGPRSTDTQYF. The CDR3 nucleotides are TGTGCCAGCAGCTTGGGGCCCCGAAGCACAGATACGCAGTATTTT.